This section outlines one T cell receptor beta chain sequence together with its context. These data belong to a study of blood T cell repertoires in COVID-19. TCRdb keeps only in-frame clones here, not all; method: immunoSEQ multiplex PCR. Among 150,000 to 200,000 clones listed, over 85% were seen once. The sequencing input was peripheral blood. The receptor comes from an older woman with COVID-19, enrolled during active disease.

CDR3 sequence: CSASTDRIFYGYTF. The CDR3 DNA reads TGCAGTGCTAGTACGGACAGGATCTTCTATGGCTACACCTTC. The chain recombines TRBV20-1 with TRBJ1-2, with 7 bases that match TRBD1. With V trimmed by 3 bases and J by 4 bases, 8 bases remained unmatched. Germline V gene data show CDR1 as DFQATT and CDR2 as SNEGSKA (reference sequence). The CDR3 loop spans 14 amino acids.